This T cell receptor (beta chain) comes out of a study of siplizumab effects on memory and regulatory T cells. Study-wide points: No more than a minor fraction of alloreactive clones could be traced back to unstimulated subsets. No naive or memory phenotype could be assigned to roughly 75-95% of proliferating clones.

Produced via immunoSEQ multiplex PCR; TCRdb's table is partial and in-frame only. The sample has about 97,000 clones; over 90% are singletons. This CDR3 has 14 residues. From germline, CDR1 is SQVTM and CDR2 ANQGSEA. V shed 5 bases and J 1 base; nucleotides not matched to a gene: 3. A note on this clone: Its antigen is not known.

The chain has TRBV29-1 and TRBJ2-3; 10 bases match TRBD1. Sequencing was carried out using non-Treg CD4+ T cells sorted from blood. This clonotype was sampled from a human donor in good health. The CDR3 DNA is TGCAGCGTTCCCGGGACAGGGGGCACAGATACGCAGTATTTT. Amino acid sequence: CSVPGTGGTDTQYF.